The 25 T cell receptor beta chains reported below all come from one sample, sequenced in a study of CD4+ T cells in melanoma. Sequenced by immunoSEQ multiplex PCR; TCRdb stores in-frame clones only, minus some. The data contain 45,000 or so clones, 85% to 90% of them singletons. Sequencing was done on a sample of peripheral blood. These receptors originate from a human donor with melanoma.

This sequence joins TRBV6-5 and TRBJ2-2; the match to TRBD2 covers 9 bases. The CDR3 is 16 residues long. Unmatched junction bases numbered 3, after V lost 0 bases and J lost 4 bases. The germline gives CDR1 MNHEY, CDR2 SVGAGI. The DNA for the CDR3 is TGTGCCAGCAGTTACTCTGGCGGGGGGGTCACCGGGGAGCTGTTTTTT. It specifies CASSYSGGGVTGELFF.

V gene TRBV5-1 combines with J gene TRBJ2-7; 9 nucleotides align to TRBD1. The CDR3 sequence is 14 residues long. With 0 bases clipped from V and 7 bases from J, the junction kept 5 bases outside the gene matches. CDR1 and CDR2 from the germline V gene are SGHRS and YFSETQ. CDR3 DNA: TGCGCCAGCAGCTTGGCACAGGGGGCGGGGGAGCAGTACTTC. The encoded protein is CASSLAQGAGEQYF. Variable domain in full (rest from reference TRBV5-1 and TRBJ2-7): KAGVTQTPRYLIKTRGQQVTLSCSPISGHRSVSWYQQTPGQGLQFLFEYFSETQRNKGNFPGRFSGRQFSNSRSEMNVSTLELGDSALYLCASSLAQGAGEQYFGPGTRLTVT.

The chain is built from TRBV5-5 and TRBJ2-3, with TRBD1 identical over 7 bases. Trimming cost V 2 bases and J 7 bases; bases outside gene matches: 4. CDR1 and CDR2 (germline): SGHKS, YYEKEE (reference sequence). The CDR3 length is 13 residues. CDR3 DNA sequence: TGTGCCAGCAGCTTCGACAGGGCCTATACGCAGTATTTT. Translating gives CASSFDRAYTQYF.

This CDR3 reads CASSRDTMQPQHF. Written as DNA, the CDR3 is TGTGCCAGCAGCCGCGATACGATGCAGCCCCAGCATTTT. J is TRBJ1-5 and V is TRBV9; D gene uncertain. The CDR3 is 13 residues long. V lost 4 bases to trimming and J lost 7 bases, with 12 bases between them. Looked up from germline, CDR1 is SGDLS and CDR2 is YYNGEE.

The rearrangement links TRBV7-2 to TRBJ2-5; possible D gene TRBD2, 5 bases. The germline CDR1 and CDR2 sequences are SGHTA and FQGNSA. The CDR3 is 14 amino acids. V was clipped by 5 bases and J by 1 base, with 11 bases between them. The CDR3 nucleotides read TGTGCCAGCAGCCCCGGACTGCGCCAAGAGACCCAGTACTTC. It translates to CASSPGLRQETQYF.

The CDR3 DNA follows: TGCGCCAGCAGCTCAGGGAGGGGGGATGAAAAACTGTTTTTT. Translation gives CASSSGRGDEKLFF. This chain uses TRBV4-3 with TRBJ1-4; D might be TRBD1 (6 bases). The CDR3 covers 14 residues. Deletions cut 5 bases from V and 6 bases from J, with 13 bases between. Germline assignment: CDR1 LGHNA and CDR2 YSLEER.

The V and J genes are TRBV2 and TRBJ1-4; D not resolved. CDR3 length: 16 residues. The germline V gene encodes CDR1 SNHLY and CDR2 FYNNEI. With 6 bases removed from V and 0 bases from J, the gap between germline ends came to 14 bases. CDR3 sequence reads: CASRRPDAATNEKLFF. CDR3 sequence (DNA): TGTGCCAGCAGGAGGCCCGATGCGGCAACTAATGAAAAACTGTTTTTT. Full variable domain (outside the CDR3, taken from reference TRBV2 and TRBJ1-4): EPEVTQTPSHQVTQMGQEVILRCVPISNHLYFYWYRQILGQKVEFLVSFYNNEISEKSEIFDDQFSVERPDGSNFTLKIRSTKLEDSAMYFCASRRPDAATNEKLFFGSGTQLSVL.

The chain couples TRBV19 to TRBJ1-2; D remains ambiguous. Per the germline V gene, CDR1 is LNHDA and CDR2 is SQIVND (reference sequence). Trimming shortened V by 0 bases and J by 4 bases, and 3 bases separated the two germline ends. The CDR3 sequence is 12 residues long. The CDR3 coding sequence is TGTGCCAGTAGTATAGACGTCTATGGCTACACCTTC. As protein: CASSIDVYGYTF.

This clone was detected a few times. V is TRBV19 and J is TRBJ1-5; possibly TRBD1 for D (5 bases). Germline V gene sequence: CDR1 LNHDA, CDR2 SQIVND (reference sequence). This CDR3 contains 17 residues. Trimming stripped 10 bases from V and 6 bases from J, with 28 bases between. The CDR3: CAMDFRAGYRLSQPQHF. CDR3 bases: TGTGCCATGGATTTTCGTGCGGGGTACAGGTTAAGTCAGCCCCAGCATTTT.

This rearrangement joins TRBV7-9 to TRBJ2-6; D call uncertain. CDR3 length: 15 residues. Per the germline V gene, CDR1 is SEHNR and CDR2 is FQNEAQ (reference sequence). V shed 2 bases and J shed 0 bases, with 5 bases lying between them. CDR3 DNA sequence: TGTGCCAGCAGCTTACGAGGCTCTGGGGCCAACGTCCTGACTTTC. Encoded protein: CASSLRGSGANVLTF.

The CDR3 bases are TGTGCCAGCAGCTCCCGGTCCGGAAAGACCCAGTACTTC. Translated: CASSSRSGKTQYF. V gene TRBV13 combines with J gene TRBJ2-5; D is unclear. Trimming stripped 4 bases from V and 6 bases from J, with 12 bases between. The CDR3 covers 13 residues. Per the germline V gene, CDR1 is PRHDT and CDR2 is FYEKMQ (reference sequence).

This chain connects TRBV5-8 to TRBJ1-5; D not certain. The V end was cut by 4 bases, the J end by 6 bases, with 14 bases between. CDR1 and CDR2 (germline): SGHTS, YDEGEE. The CDR3 is 14 residues long. The CDR3 here is CASSGEGFSQPQHF. The DNA of the CDR3 is TGTGCCAGCAGCGGGGAGGGATTTAGTCAGCCCCAGCATTTT.

This chain links TRBV19 with TRBJ1-2, with TRBD1 identical over 9 bases. Per the germline V gene, CDR1 is LNHDA and CDR2 is SQIVND (reference sequence). There are 13 residues in the CDR3. The V gene end was trimmed by 5 bases and the J gene end by 8 bases; junction bases not matched to a gene: 6. The CDR3 DNA follows: TGTGCCAGTAGTCCTGGACAGGGGAAAGGCTACACCTTC. Translation gives CASSPGQGKGYTF.

This rearrangement joins TRBV5-1 to TRBJ1-3, with TRBD1 identical over 12 bases. CDR3 size: 17 residues. Per the germline V gene, CDR1 is SGHRS and CDR2 is YFSETQ. J lost 0 bases, V lost 4 bases, and 5 bases had no gene match. The CDR3 coding sequence is TGCGCCAGCAGCCCCGGGACAGGGGGCTCCTCTGGAAACACCATATATTTT. Protein sequence: CASSPGTGGSSGNTIYF.

The V call is TRBV28, the J call TRBJ1-5; D remains ambiguous. Germline CDR1 is MDHEN and CDR2 is SYDVKM. V was pared by 4 bases and J by 2 bases, with 6 bases between. The CDR3 consists of 13 residues. The CDR3 spells CASSSYGNQPQHF. The CDR3, as DNA: TGTGCCAGCAGTTCCTATGGCAATCAGCCCCAGCATTTT. The variable domain in full, completed from reference TRBV28 and TRBJ1-5, reads DVKVTQSSRYLVKRTGEKVFLECVQDMDHENMFWYRQDPGLGLRLIYFSYDVKMKEKGDIPEGYSVSREKKERFSLILESASTNQTSMYLCASSSYGNQPQHFGDGTRLSIL.

V usage is TRBV5-1 and J usage is TRBJ1-6, with TRBD1 matching over 11 bases. V gave up 1 base and J gave up 4 bases; unmatched junction bases: 4. The CDR3 spans 17 residues. The germline gives CDR1 SGHRS, CDR2 YFSETQ. The CDR3 DNA reads as TGCGCCAGCAGCTTGTTGGGACAGGGGGTTTATAATTCACCCCTCCACTTT. This sequence encodes CASSLLGQGVYNSPLHF.

V gene TRBV7-9 combines with J gene TRBJ1-2; weak D call: TRBD1 (6 bases). V lost 5 bases, J lost 6 bases, and 13 bases lay in between. The CDR3 has 13 residues. CDR1 SEHNR and CDR2 FQNEAQ come from the germline V gene (reference sequence). The CDR3 DNA follows: TGTGCCAGCAGCCGGGACACAGGGCATGGCTACACCTTC. This gives the protein CASSRDTGHGYTF.

The chain links TRBV4-3 to TRBJ1-1, with no clear D. The V end lost 0 bases, the J end lost 1 base, and 12 bases lay between the germline ends. The CDR3 runs 16 residues. Germline CDR1 is LGHNA and CDR2 is YSLEER. For the CDR3, the DNA is TGCGCCAGCAGCCAAGATCCCCTAGACGGGAACACTGAAGCTTTCTTT. It is translated as CASSQDPLDGNTEAFF.

CDR3 DNA: TGTGCCAGCAGTGCCTCCGGACGTTCAAGGGGTGAAAAACTGTTTTTT. This codes for CASSASGRSRGEKLFF. The rearrangement uses TRBV2 and TRBJ1-4; tentative D call: TRBD1 (5 bases). This CDR3 contains 16 residues. Germline V gives CDR1 SNHLY, CDR2 FYNNEI. Deletions cut 4 bases from V and 7 bases from J, with 19 bases between. The full variable domain, with the rest looked up from reference TRBV2 and TRBJ1-4, is EPEVTQTPSHQVTQMGQEVILRCVPISNHLYFYWYRQILGQKVEFLVSFYNNEISEKSEIFDDQFSVERPDGSNFTLKIRSTKLEDSAMYFCASSASGRSRGEKLFFGSGTQLSVL.

This sequence joins TRBV30 and TRBJ2-2; no clear D gene. The CDR3 has 12 amino acids. Per germline, CDR1 GTSNPN and CDR2 SVGIG (reference sequence). Trimming stripped 2 bases from V and 8 bases from J, with 9 bases between. CDR3 protein: CAWSSFSGELFF. DNA for the CDR3: TGTGCCTGGAGTTCCTTTTCTGGGGAGCTGTTTTTT.

This clone was seen just once. In DNA, the CDR3 is TGTGCCAGCAGTGCGGACAGATCCTACGAGCAGTACTTC. It codes for CASSADRSYEQYF. The chain recombines TRBV6-5 with TRBJ2-5; a weak D match, TRBD1 (6 bases). The J call is doubtful: the DNA matches TRBJ2-7 better. The CDR3 is 13 residues long. CDR1 MNHEY and CDR2 SVGAGI come from the germline V gene.

In its sample, this clone was seen once. V usage is TRBV5-4 and J usage is TRBJ2-3; D unresolved. Germline V gene sequence: CDR1 SGHNT, CDR2 YYREEE (reference sequence). Between the trimmed V and J ends, which lost 0 bases and 8 bases, there was a span of 16 bases. The CDR3 runs to 15 residues. CDR3 protein: CASSLDQARLVTQYF. The CDR3 DNA is TGTGCCAGCAGCTTGGACCAGGCACGATTGGTTACGCAGTATTTT.

The genes are TRBV2 and TRBJ2-7, with D perhaps matching TRBD2 (5 bases). CDR1 is SNHLY and CDR2 is FYNNEI in the germline V gene. The CDR3 has 13 amino acids. V was trimmed by 5 bases and J by 2 bases, leaving 10 bases between them. Here the CDR3 reads CASSPTRTYEQYF. CDR3 nucleotides: TGTGCCAGCAGTCCTACTAGGACCTACGAGCAGTACTTC.

The table lists this clone with a few counts. This chain uses TRBV19 with TRBJ1-1; D might be TRBD1 (5 bases). V gave up 3 bases and J gave up 4 bases, with 15 bases separating them. Germline V gene lookup returns CDR1 LNHDA and CDR2 SQIVND (reference sequence). The CDR3 loop spans 15 amino acids. The DNA of the CDR3 is TGTGCCAGTAGTATCAGGGCGGGCGACGGCACTGAAGCTTTCTTT. It codes for CASSIRAGDGTEAFF. Full variable domain (outside the CDR3, taken from reference TRBV19 and TRBJ1-1): DGGITQSPKYLFRKEGQNVTLSCEQNLNHDAMYWYRQDPGQGLRLIYYSQIVNDFQKGDIAEGYSVSREKKESFPLTVTSAQKNPTAFYLCASSIRAGDGTEAFFGQGTRLTVV.

The chain carries TRBV7-8 and TRBJ1-1; D call uncertain. Per germline, CDR1 SGHVS and CDR2 FQNEAQ. The CDR3 is 13 residues long. The V end lost 7 bases, the J end lost 4 bases, and 13 bases lay between the germline ends. The CDR3 is CASNHVKGTEAFF. The CDR3 DNA follows: TGTGCCAGCAATCACGTGAAGGGCACTGAAGCTTTCTTT.